This TCR beta chain appears in the sequencing data of a study of blood T cell repertoires in COVID-19. CDR3 length equals 14 residues. Deletions cut 4 bases from V and 5 bases from J, with 14 bases between. CDR1 and CDR2 from the germline V gene are MGHDK and SYGVNS. TCRdb's copy holds only in-frame clones and misses some; the assay was immunoSEQ multiplex PCR. The sample holds 200,000 to 250,000 clones, approximately 90% seen once. This clonotype was sampled from a middle-aged woman with acute COVID-19. Material: PBMCs or T cells enriched from blood (not recorded which). The V gene is TRBV25-1, the J gene TRBJ1-1, with D perhaps matching TRBD1 (5 bases). For the CDR3, the DNA is TGTGCCAGCAGTGTTCCGGGGGGAAATACTGAAGCTTTCTTT. It is translated as CASSVPGGNTEAFF.